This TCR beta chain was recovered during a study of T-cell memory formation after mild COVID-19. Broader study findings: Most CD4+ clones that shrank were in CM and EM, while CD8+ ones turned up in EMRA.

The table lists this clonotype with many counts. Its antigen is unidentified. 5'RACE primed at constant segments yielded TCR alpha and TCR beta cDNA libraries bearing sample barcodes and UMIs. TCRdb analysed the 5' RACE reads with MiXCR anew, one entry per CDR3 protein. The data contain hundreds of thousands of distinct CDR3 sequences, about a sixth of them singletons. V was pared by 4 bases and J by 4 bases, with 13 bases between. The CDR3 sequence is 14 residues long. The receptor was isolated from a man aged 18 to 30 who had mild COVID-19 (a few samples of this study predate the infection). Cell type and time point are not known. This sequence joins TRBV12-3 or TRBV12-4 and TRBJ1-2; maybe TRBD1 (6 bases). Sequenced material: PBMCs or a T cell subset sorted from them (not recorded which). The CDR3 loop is CASSSQTGIYGYTF. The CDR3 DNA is TGTGCCAGCAGTTCTCAAACAGGGATCTATGGCTACACCTTC.